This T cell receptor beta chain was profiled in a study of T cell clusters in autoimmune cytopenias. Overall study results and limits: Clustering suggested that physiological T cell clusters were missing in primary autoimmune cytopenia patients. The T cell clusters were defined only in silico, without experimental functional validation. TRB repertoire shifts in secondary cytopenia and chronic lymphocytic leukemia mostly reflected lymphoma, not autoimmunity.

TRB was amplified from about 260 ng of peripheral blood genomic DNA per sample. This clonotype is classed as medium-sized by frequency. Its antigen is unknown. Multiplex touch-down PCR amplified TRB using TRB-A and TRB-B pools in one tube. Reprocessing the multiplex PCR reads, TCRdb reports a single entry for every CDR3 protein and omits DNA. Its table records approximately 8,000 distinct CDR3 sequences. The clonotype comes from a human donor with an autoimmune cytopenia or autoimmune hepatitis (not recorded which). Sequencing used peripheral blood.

The CDR3 sequence: CSRIQGNEQYF. The chain has TRBV20-1 and TRBJ2-7; TCRdb outputs TRBD1, but without DNA this stays unchecked. Germline CDR1 reads DFQATT; CDR2 reads SNEGSKA (reference sequence). CDR3 length equals 11 residues.